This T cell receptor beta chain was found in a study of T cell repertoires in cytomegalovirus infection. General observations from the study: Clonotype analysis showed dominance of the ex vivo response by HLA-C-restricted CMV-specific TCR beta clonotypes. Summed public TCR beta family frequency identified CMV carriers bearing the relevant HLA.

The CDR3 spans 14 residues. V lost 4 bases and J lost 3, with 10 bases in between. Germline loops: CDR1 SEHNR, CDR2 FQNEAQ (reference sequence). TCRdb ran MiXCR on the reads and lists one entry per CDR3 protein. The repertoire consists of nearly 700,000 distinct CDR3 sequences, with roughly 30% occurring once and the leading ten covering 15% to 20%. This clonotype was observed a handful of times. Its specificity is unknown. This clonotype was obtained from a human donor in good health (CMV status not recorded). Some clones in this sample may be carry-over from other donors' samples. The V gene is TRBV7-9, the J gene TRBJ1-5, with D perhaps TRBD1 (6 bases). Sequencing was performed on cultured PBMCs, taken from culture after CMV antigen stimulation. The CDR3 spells CASSSPGDNQPQHF. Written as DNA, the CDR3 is TGTGCCAGCAGCTCCCCAGGGGACAATCAGCCCCAGCATTTT.